The source of this TCR beta chain is a study of cytomegalovirus exposure and HLA in healthy donors. Study context: Approximately 80 million unique TCRs from HLA-typed donors were held in an early data release.

Study results and limitations: As a later analysis revealed, the rate of TCR association differed by HLA locus, with DRB1 most and HLA-C fewest. Likely technical artifact: a cluster of highly shared sequence variants. Among the most significant clusters, several appeared linked to common viral pathogens in a later analysis.

This CDR3 is built from 15 residues. Trimming stripped 1 base from V and 2 bases from J, with 11 bases between. CDR1 LGHNA and CDR2 YSLEER come from the germline V gene. Regarding this clone: Its matching antigen is unknown.

The PCR made use of 60 Vbeta and 13 Jbeta primers. Method: immunoSEQ multiplex PCR; TCRdb's copy keeps in-frame clones and lacks some. The sample carries some 130,000 clones, approximately 77% recorded once. Sequencing input: PBMCs. The source of this sequence is a woman in her thirties or forties in good health and CMV-seronegative. The V call is TRBV4-3, the J call TRBJ1-1; D ambiguous. CDR3 nucleotides: TGCGCCAGCAGCCAAGGACACGAAGTTAACACTGAAGCTTTCTTT. Protein sequence: CASSQGHEVNTEAFF.